This T cell receptor beta chain was recovered during a study of T cells expressing NK-cell markers. On the study more broadly: Eight donors were sequenced, of whom seven were HCMV-seropositive, while the remaining one was HCMV-seronegative.

TCRdb re-called the 5' RACE reads, yielding one record per CDR3 amino acid sequence without DNA. The table lists 400,000 to 500,000 distinct CDR3 sequences, with less than 7.5% in the top ten. Germline CDR1 reads MNHEY; CDR2 reads SVGEGT. The CDR3 sequence is 13 residues long. Material for sequencing was blood T cells: a sorted CD56 or NKG2C T cell subset, CD4+ or CD8+ T cells, or bulk PBMC T cells (not recorded which). This TCR came from a woman aged 18-69 years in good health. The chain joins TRBV6-2 or TRBV6-3 to TRBJ2-7. CDR3 protein: CASSILETSEQYF.